This paragraph reports one TCR beta chain. Source study methods: Estimation of nucleated cell counts was performed using reference gene primer amplification. Sequencing was performed with immunoSEQ multiplex PCR; in TCRdb, only in-frame clones are kept and a portion is missing. V and J calls and clone size are copied from that table; D and trimming were computed from the DNA. Of 250,000 to 300,000 clones in the sample, 70% to 90% were seen once. The data derive from a study of blood T cell repertoires in COVID-19. Study as a whole: COVID-19 samples collected from the United States, Italy and Spain covered acute and convalescent phases. Nucleic acid was either cDNA or gDNA, and it came from T cells, B-cell-depleted T cells, or PBMCs.

The CDR3 contains 15 residues. The V gene lost 3 bases and the J gene lost 4 bases, with 16 bases spanning the gap. Germline CDR1 and CDR2: SNHLY and FYNNEI. This sequence originates from a man aged 45-65 years with active or convalescent COVID-19. The genes are TRBV2 and TRBJ2-7, with D tentatively TRBD1 (6 bases). The source material was peripheral blood. The CDR3 protein is CASSDPRDTTYEQYF. CDR3 sequence (DNA): TGTGCCAGCAGTGATCCCCGGGACACGACTTACGAGCAGTACTTC. Looking up the rest from reference TRBV2 and TRBJ2-7 gives the full variable domain: EPEVTQTPSHQVTQMGQEVILRCVPISNHLYFYWYRQILGQKVEFLVSFYNNEISEKSEIFDDQFSVERPDGSNFTLKIRSTKLEDSAMYFCASSDPRDTTYEQYFGPGTRLTVT.